Presented here are 19 T cell receptor beta chains from one specimen sequenced in a study of T cell changes during pregnancy in multiple sclerosis. Measured with immunoSEQ multiplex PCR; TCRdb has only the in-frame clones, and not every one. This repertoire shows roughly 32,000 clones, under 95% found once; its top ten account for approximately 0.43%. The specimen comprised CD4+ T cells from peripheral blood mononuclear cells, sampled in the second trimester of pregnancy. The receptors were sampled from a female donor in good health, enrolled as a control in a pregnancy study.

The V gene is TRBV5-1, the J gene TRBJ2-1; possibly TRBD1 for D (6 bases). The CDR3 has 15 amino acids. The V end was cut by 5 bases, the J end by 2 bases, with 14 bases between. Germline values: CDR1 SGHRS, CDR2 YFSETQ. The DNA of the CDR3 is TGCGCCAGCAGTTCATCCGGGACAACCTACAATGAGCAGTTCTTC. It encodes CASSSSGTTYNEQFF.

The J gene is TRBJ1-1, the V gene TRBV30; D ambiguous. The CDR3 runs to 13 residues. V dropped 4 bases and J dropped 0 bases, with 9 bases sitting between them. Germline V gene data show CDR1 as GTSNPN and CDR2 as SVGIG (reference sequence). For the CDR3, the DNA is TGTGCCTGGACTAGGGAGCTGAACACTGAAGCTTTCTTT. The encoded protein is CAWTRELNTEAFF.

The chain employs TRBV2 and TRBJ2-3; 10 positions match TRBD1. CDR1 is SNHLY and CDR2 is FYNNEI in the germline V gene. The CDR3 has 13 amino acids. Trimming at V came to 10 bases and at J to 3 bases, leaving 4 bases not matched to a gene. CDR3 sequence: CATSGQGTDTQYF. CDR3 in DNA: TGTGCCACCTCGGGACAGGGGACAGATACGCAGTATTTT. Full variable domain (remainder filled in from reference TRBV2 and TRBJ2-3): EPEVTQTPSHQVTQMGQEVILRCVPISNHLYFYWYRQILGQKVEFLVSFYNNEISEKSEIFDDQFSVERPDGSNFTLKIRSTKLEDSAMYFCATSGQGTDTQYFGPGTRLTVL.

This sequence joins TRBV6-6 and TRBJ2-7; the match to TRBD1 covers 10 bases. The CDR3 consists of 14 residues. Germline CDR1 is MNHNY and CDR2 is SVGAGI (reference sequence). J was trimmed by 2 bases and V by 6 bases; bases with no gene match: 4. The CDR3 DNA follows: TGTGCCAGCAGGCGGGACAGGGGACCCTACGAGCAGTACTTC. Amino acid sequence: CASRRDRGPYEQYF.

The V and J genes are TRBV9 and TRBJ2-7, with TRBD2 matching 8 bases. Per germline, CDR1 SGDLS and CDR2 YYNGEE. V shed 3 bases, J shed 2 bases, and the junction held 10 bases outside the gene matches. The CDR3 spans 16 residues. The CDR3 region is CASSAGAGGSPYEQYF. Written as DNA, the CDR3 is TGTGCCAGCAGCGCGGGGGCGGGGGGATCCCCCTACGAGCAGTACTTC.

The chain couples TRBV28 to TRBJ2-7, with D tentatively TRBD1 (7 bases). The CDR3 runs 13 residues. V lost 10 bases and J lost 6, with 19 bases in between. CDR1 is MDHEN and CDR2 is SYDVKM in the germline V gene. This chain's CDR3 is CAIQGGNALEQYF. As DNA, the CDR3 is TGTGCCATTCAGGGGGGCAACGCTCTCGAGCAGTACTTC.

V gene TRBV14 combines with J gene TRBJ1-4, with 9 bases lining up with TRBD1. The CDR3 contains 15 residues. CDR1 and CDR2 from the germline V gene are SGHDN and FVKESK. Trimming at V came to 3 bases and at J to 5 bases, leaving 4 bases not matched to a gene. CDR3 sequence (DNA): TGTGCCAGCAGCCAGGGGGGGACAGGGAATGAAAAACTGTTTTTT. It encodes CASSQGGTGNEKLFF. The variable domain in full, completed from reference TRBV14 and TRBJ1-4, reads EAGVTQFPSHSVIEKGQTVTLRCDPISGHDNLYWYRRVMGKEIKFLLHFVKESKQDESGMPNNRFLAERTGGTYSTLKVQPAELEDSGVYFCASSQGGTGNEKLFFGSGTQLSVL.

The genes are TRBV28 and TRBJ2-3; 10 nucleotides match TRBD2. The V gene end was trimmed by 3 bases and the J gene end by 0 bases; junction bases not matched to a gene: 6. The CDR3 is 17 amino acids. Germline V gene data show CDR1 as MDHEN and CDR2 as SYDVKM. In DNA form, the CDR3 reads TGTGCCAGCAGTTTTATGAGGACTAGCGGAAGCACAGATACGCAGTATTTT. Its protein product is CASSFMRTSGSTDTQYF.

This chain links TRBV30 with TRBJ1-2; D uncertain. This CDR3 comprises 13 residues. CDR1 is GTSNPN and CDR2 is SVGIG in the germline V gene (reference sequence). Trimming left V 5 bases short and J 7 bases short, with 17 bases between. CDR3 residues: CAWANSRPPGYTF. CDR3 DNA sequence: TGTGCCTGGGCAAACTCCAGGCCCCCTGGCTACACCTTC. Filled out from reference TRBV30 and TRBJ1-2, the complete variable domain reads SQTIHQWPATLVQPVGSPLSLECTVEGTSNPNLYWYRQAAGRGLQLLFYSVGIGQISSEVPQNLSASRPQDRQFILSSKKLLLSDSGFYLCAWANSRPPGYTFGSGTRLTVV.

The chain carries TRBV7-2 and TRBJ2-2; TRBD2 matches at 13 bases. V lost 6 bases and J lost 8; bases outside the gene matches: 9. The CDR3 has 16 amino acids. Germline V gene sequence: CDR1 SGHTA, CDR2 FQGNSA. The CDR3 loop is CASSPTSGRAAGELFF. The CDR3 region has the DNA TGTGCCAGCAGTCCTACTAGCGGGAGGGCCGCGGGGGAGCTGTTTTTT.

This chain uses TRBV7-2 with TRBJ2-2; 7 bases line up with TRBD2. The germline gives CDR1 SGHTA, CDR2 FQGNSA. This CDR3 has 15 amino acids. J gave up 5 bases and V 0 bases, and 3 bases lay outside the gene matches. The CDR3 spells CASSLAGGGTGELFF. CDR3 DNA: TGTGCCAGCAGCTTAGCGGGGGGGGGAACCGGGGAGCTGTTTTTT.

The rearrangement uses TRBV7-9 and TRBJ1-2; D is unresolved. CDR1 is SEHNR and CDR2 is FQNEAQ in the germline V gene (reference sequence). The CDR3 totals 16 residues. Trimming took 2 bases from V and 4 from J, leaving 17 bases between them. The chain's CDR3 is CASSLQLASGSYGYTF. CDR3 DNA: TGTGCCAGCAGCTTACAACTAGCATCCGGGAGCTATGGCTACACCTTC.

The V and J genes are TRBV6-6 and TRBJ2-7; no definite D call. This CDR3 has 11 amino acids. Deletions cut 6 bases from V and 12 bases from J, with 15 bases between. From germline, CDR1 is MNHNY and CDR2 SVGAGI (reference sequence). CDR3 sequence reads: CASSYDIFAYF. DNA for the CDR3: TGTGCCAGCAGCTACGACATCTTTGCGTACTTC.

V and J are TRBV28 and TRBJ1-4, with unresolved D. Germline V lookup: CDR1 MDHEN, CDR2 SYDVKM. V gave up 3 bases and J gave up 0 bases, with 11 bases separating them. This CDR3 has 16 residues. CDR3 DNA: TGTGCCAGCAGTTTGGCTACAGCTGCAACTAATGAAAAACTGTTTTTT. Its translation: CASSLATAATNEKLFF.

CDR3 bases: TGTGCCAGCTCACCGGCACTAGCGAGTTACAATGAGCAGTTCTTC. Its protein product is CASSPALASYNEQFF. This sequence joins TRBV18 and TRBJ2-1, with 7 bases lining up with TRBD2. V lost 3 bases, J lost 4 bases, and 6 bases stayed unmatched. Looked up from germline, CDR1 is KGHSH and CDR2 is LQKENI. CDR3 length: 15 amino acids.

This clone was seen a single time. The chain links TRBV7-9 to TRBJ2-7; D remains ambiguous. The CDR3 loop spans 14 amino acids. Germline values: CDR1 SEHNR, CDR2 FQNEAQ (reference sequence). V shed 1 base and J shed 4 bases, with 11 bases lying between them. The CDR3 reads CASSLGLGWYEQYF. CDR3 nucleotide sequence: TGTGCCAGCAGCTTAGGCCTAGGTTGGTACGAGCAGTACTTC.

The genes are TRBV29-1 and TRBJ2-3; TRBD2 aligns across 12 bases. CDR1 and CDR2 (germline): SQVTM, ANQGSEA. J gave up 0 bases and V 7 bases, and 5 bases lay outside the gene matches. CDR3 length equals 15 residues. CDR3: CSGGTSGLSTDTQYF. The DNA of the CDR3 is TGCAGCGGGGGGACTAGCGGGTTGAGCACAGATACGCAGTATTTT.

This clone has more than one count but fewer than ten. The rearrangement uses TRBV5-4 and TRBJ1-2, with D possibly being TRBD1 (5 bases). The CDR3 has 14 residues. Trimming took 5 bases from V and 9 from J, leaving 20 bases between them. From germline, CDR1 is SGHNT and CDR2 YYREEE (reference sequence). The CDR3 DNA follows: TGTGCCAGCAGTAACCCGGGACTCCGGGATAGCTACACCTTC. Translated, it gives CASSNPGLRDSYTF.

This chain joins TRBV7-9 and TRBJ2-5; D ambiguous. Germline V gives CDR1 SEHNR, CDR2 FQNEAQ (reference sequence). V was trimmed by 4 bases and J by 5 bases, leaving 11 bases between them. CDR3 length equals 13 residues. DNA for the CDR3: TGTGCCAGCAGCTCGCATTTACTCGAGACCCAGTACTTC. It specifies CASSSHLLETQYF.